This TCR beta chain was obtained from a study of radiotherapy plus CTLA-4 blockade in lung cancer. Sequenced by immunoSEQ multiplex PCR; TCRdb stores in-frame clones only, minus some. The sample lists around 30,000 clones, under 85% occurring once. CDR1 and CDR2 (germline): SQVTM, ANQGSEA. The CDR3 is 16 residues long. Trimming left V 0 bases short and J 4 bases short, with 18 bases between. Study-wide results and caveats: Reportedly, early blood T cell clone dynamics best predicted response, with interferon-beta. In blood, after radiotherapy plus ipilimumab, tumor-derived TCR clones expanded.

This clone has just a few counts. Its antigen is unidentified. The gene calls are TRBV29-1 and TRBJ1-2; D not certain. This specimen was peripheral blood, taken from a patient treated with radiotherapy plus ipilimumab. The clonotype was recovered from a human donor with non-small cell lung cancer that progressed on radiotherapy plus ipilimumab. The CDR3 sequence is CSVEEGRGARFYGYTF. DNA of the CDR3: TGCAGCGTTGAAGAGGGCAGAGGAGCGAGGTTCTATGGCTACACCTTC.